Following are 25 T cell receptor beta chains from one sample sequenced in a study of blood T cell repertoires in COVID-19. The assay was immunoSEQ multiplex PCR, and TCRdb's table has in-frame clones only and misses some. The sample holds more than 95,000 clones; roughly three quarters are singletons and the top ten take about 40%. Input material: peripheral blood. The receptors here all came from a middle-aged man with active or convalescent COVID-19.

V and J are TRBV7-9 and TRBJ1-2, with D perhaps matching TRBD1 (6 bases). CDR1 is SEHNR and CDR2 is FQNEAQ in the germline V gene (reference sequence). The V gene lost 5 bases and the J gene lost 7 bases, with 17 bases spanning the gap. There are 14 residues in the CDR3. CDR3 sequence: CASSPGSGGSGYTF. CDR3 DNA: TGTGCCAGCAGCCCAGGCTCGGGGGGCAGTGGCTACACCTTC.

The CDR3 region is CATSHRVWETQYF. CDR3 nucleotides: TGTGCCACCAGTCACAGGGTATGGGAGACCCAGTACTTC. The chain employs TRBV24-1 and TRBJ2-5; maybe TRBD1 (6 bases). The CDR3 totals 13 residues. Germline V gene lookup returns CDR1 KGHDR and CDR2 SFDVKD. Trimming cost V 6 bases and J 5 bases, with 12 bases left between them.

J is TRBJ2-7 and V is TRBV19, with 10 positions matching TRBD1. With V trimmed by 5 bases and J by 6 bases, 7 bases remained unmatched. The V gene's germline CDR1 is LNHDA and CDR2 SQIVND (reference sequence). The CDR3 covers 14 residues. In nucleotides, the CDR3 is TGTGCCAGTAGTCCGGGACAGGGGACGATCGAGCAGTACTTC. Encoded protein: CASSPGQGTIEQYF. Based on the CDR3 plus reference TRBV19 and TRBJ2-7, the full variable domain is DGGITQSPKYLFRKEGQNVTLSCEQNLNHDAMYWYRQDPGQGLRLIYYSQIVNDFQKGDIAEGYSVSREKKESFPLTVTSAQKNPTAFYLCASSPGQGTIEQYFGPGTRLTVT.

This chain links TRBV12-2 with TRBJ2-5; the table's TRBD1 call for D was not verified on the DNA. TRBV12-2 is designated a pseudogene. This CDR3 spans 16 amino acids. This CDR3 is CASRYSPDRTQETQYF. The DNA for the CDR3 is TGTGCAAGTCGCTATTCCCCTGACAGGACACAAGAGACCCAGTACTTC.

CDR3 region: CASSPGLDSSYEQYF. CDR3 sequence (DNA): TGTGCCAGCAGTCCTGGACTAGATAGCTCCTACGAGCAGTACTTC. This chain joins TRBV11-1 and TRBJ2-7, with 7 bases fitting TRBD2. The V gene end was trimmed by 6 bases and the J gene end by 0 bases; junction bases not matched to a gene: 8. The V gene's germline CDR1 is SGHAT and CDR2 FQDESV (reference sequence). The CDR3 is 15 residues long.

This CDR3 is CASSSPFQGGTEAFF. CDR3 coding DNA: TGTGCCAGCAGTTCACCATTTCAGGGAGGAACTGAAGCTTTCTTT. V and J are TRBV28 and TRBJ1-1, with a tentative D call TRBD1 (5 bases). The CDR3 extends over 15 amino acids. V was cut by 4 bases and J by 5 bases, with 17 bases left in between. Germline CDR1 reads MDHEN; CDR2 reads SYDVKM.

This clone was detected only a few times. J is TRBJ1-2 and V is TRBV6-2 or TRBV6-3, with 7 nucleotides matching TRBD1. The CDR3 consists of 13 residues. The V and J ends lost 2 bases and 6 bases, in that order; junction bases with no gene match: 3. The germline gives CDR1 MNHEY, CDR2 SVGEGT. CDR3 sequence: CASSYPRGNGYTF. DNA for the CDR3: TGTGCCAGCAGTTACCCCAGGGGGAATGGCTACACCTTC.

CDR3 region: CASKTGRQTGELFF. In nucleotides, the CDR3 is TGTGCCAGCAAAACAGGGAGACAGACCGGGGAGCTGTTTTTT. V is TRBV11-2 and J is TRBJ2-2; a weak D match, TRBD1 (6 bases). Germline V gene lookup returns CDR1 SGHAT and CDR2 FQNNGV. V gave up 7 bases and J gave up 5 bases, with 14 bases separating them. The CDR3 has 14 residues.

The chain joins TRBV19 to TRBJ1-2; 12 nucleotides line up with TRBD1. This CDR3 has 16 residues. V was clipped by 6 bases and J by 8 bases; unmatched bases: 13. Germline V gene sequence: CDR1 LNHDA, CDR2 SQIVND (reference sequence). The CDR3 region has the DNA TGTGCCAGTAGGCCGGGACAGGGGGCTTTTGGAGGCGGCTACACCTTC. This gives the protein CASRPGQGAFGGGYTF.

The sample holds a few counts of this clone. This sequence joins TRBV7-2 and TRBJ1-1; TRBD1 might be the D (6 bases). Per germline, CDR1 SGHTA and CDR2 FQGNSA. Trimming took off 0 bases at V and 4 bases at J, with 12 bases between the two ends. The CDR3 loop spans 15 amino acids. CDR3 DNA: TGTGCCAGCAGCTTAGCGTACAGGGATGCCACTGAAGCTTTCTTT. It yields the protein CASSLAYRDATEAFF. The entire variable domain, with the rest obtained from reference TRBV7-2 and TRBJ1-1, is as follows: GAGVSQSPSNKVTEKGKDVELRCDPISGHTALYWYRQSLGQGLEFLIYFQGNSAPDKSGLPSDRFSAERTGGSVSTLTIQRTQQEDSAVYLCASSLAYRDATEAFFGQGTRLTVV.

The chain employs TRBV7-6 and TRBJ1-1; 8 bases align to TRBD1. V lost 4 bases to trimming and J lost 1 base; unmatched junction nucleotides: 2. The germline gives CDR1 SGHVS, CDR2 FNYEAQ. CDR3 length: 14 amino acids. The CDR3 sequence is CASSSGQGNTEAFF. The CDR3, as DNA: TGTGCCAGCAGCTCTGGACAGGGGAACACTGAAGCTTTCTTT. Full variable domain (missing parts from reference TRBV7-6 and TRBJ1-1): GAGVSQSPRYKVTKRGQDVALRCDPISGHVSLYWYRQALGQGPEFLTYFNYEAQQDKSGLPNDRFSAERPEGSISTLTIQRTEQRDSAMYRCASSSGQGNTEAFFGQGTRLTVV.

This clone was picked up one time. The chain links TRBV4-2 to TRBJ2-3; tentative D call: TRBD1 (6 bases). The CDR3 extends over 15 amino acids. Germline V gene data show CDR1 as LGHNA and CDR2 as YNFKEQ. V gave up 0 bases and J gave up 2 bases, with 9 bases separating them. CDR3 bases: TGTGCCAGCAGCCAAGATGGGGGCCCCACAGATACGCAGTATTTT. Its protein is CASSQDGGPTDTQYF.

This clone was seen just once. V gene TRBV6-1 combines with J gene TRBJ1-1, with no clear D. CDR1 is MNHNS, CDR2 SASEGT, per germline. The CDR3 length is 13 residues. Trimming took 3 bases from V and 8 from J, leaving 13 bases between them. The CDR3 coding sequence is TGTGCCAGCAGTGACGGCGTAGAGGGCGAAGCTTTCTTT. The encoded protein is CASSDGVEGEAFF.

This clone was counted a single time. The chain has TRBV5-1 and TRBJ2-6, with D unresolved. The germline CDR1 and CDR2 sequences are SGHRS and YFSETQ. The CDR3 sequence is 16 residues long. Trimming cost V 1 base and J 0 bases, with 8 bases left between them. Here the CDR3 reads CASSLTHLSGANVLTF. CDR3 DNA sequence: TGCGCCAGCAGCTTGACACACCTCTCTGGGGCCAACGTCCTGACTTTC.

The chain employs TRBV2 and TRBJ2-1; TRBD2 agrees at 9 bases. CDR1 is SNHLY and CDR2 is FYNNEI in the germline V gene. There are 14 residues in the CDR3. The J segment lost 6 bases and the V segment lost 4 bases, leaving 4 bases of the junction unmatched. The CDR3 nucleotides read TGTGCCAGCAGTGGGCGGGGGGGAAGCAATGAGCAGTTCTTC. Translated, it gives CASSGRGGSNEQFF.

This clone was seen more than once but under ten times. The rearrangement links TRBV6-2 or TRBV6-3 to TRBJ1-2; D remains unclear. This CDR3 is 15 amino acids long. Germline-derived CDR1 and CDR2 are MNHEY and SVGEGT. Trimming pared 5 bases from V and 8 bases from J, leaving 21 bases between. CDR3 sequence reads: CASSTPGPTTRGYTF. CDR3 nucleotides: TGTGCCAGCAGTACCCCCGGTCCTACTACGAGGGGCTACACCTTC.

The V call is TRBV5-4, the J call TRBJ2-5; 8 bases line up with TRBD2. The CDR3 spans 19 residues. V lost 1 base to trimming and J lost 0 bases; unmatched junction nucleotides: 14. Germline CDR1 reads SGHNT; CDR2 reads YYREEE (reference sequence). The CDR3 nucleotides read TGTGCCAGCAGCTTGAGAGCGGGAGCAATGGCCCCCTACCAAGAGACCCAGTACTTC. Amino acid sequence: CASSLRAGAMAPYQETQYF.

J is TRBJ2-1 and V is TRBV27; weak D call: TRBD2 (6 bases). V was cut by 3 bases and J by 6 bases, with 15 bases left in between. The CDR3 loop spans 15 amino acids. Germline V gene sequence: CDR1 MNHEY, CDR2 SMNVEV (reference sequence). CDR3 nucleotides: TGTGCCAGCAGTTTCGGCGGGATTACAGTCAATGAGCAGTTCTTC. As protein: CASSFGGITVNEQFF.

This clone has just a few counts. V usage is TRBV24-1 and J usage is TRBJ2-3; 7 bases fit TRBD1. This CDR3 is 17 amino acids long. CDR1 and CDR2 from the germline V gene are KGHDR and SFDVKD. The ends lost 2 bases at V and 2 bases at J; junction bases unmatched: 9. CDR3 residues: CATSDWGTASSTDTQYF. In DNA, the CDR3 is TGTGCCACCAGTGATTGGGGGACAGCCTCTTCCACAGATACGCAGTATTTT.

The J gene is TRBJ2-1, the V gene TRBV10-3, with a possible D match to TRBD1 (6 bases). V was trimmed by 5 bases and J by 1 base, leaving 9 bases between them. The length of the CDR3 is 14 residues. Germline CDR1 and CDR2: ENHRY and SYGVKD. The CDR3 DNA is TGTGCCATCAGTCTGACAGGTTCCTACAATGAGCAGTTCTTC. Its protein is CAISLTGSYNEQFF.

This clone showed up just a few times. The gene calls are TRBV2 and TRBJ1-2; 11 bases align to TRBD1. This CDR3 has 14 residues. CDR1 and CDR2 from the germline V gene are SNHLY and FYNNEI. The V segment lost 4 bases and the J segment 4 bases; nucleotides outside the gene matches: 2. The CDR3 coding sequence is TGTGCCAGCAGTGGGACAGGGGGCACCTATGGCTACACCTTC. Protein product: CASSGTGGTYGYTF.

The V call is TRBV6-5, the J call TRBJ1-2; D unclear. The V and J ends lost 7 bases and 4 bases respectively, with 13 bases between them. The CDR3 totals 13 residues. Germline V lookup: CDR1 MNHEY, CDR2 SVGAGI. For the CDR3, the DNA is TGTGCCAGCACCCCAATCGGGAGCTATGGCTACACCTTC. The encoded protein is CASTPIGSYGYTF.

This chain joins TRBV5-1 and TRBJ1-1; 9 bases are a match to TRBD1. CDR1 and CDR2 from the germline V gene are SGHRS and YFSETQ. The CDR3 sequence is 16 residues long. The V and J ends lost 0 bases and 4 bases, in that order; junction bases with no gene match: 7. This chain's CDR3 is CASSLAPGQGFTEAFF. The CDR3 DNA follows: TGCGCCAGCAGCTTGGCCCCGGGACAGGGATTCACTGAAGCTTTCTTT.

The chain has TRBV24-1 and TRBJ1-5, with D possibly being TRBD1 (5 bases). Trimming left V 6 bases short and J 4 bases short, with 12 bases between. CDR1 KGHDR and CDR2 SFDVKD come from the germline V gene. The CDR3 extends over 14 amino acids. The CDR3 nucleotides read TGTGCCACCAGTCAGGGATTAGGGAATCAGCCCCAGCATTTT. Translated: CATSQGLGNQPQHF.

This CDR3 is CASSQGFTAERYEQYF. The CDR3 DNA follows: TGTGCCAGCAGCCAAGGATTTACAGCGGAGCGATACGAGCAGTACTTC. The chain links TRBV4-2 to TRBJ2-7, with D maybe TRBD2 (5 bases). This CDR3 is 16 amino acids long. The V end was cut by 1 base, the J end by 4 bases, with 17 bases between. Looked up from germline, CDR1 is LGHNA and CDR2 is YNFKEQ.